A selection of T cell receptor beta chains follows, all from one sample in a study of blood T cell repertoires in COVID-19. The protocol was immunoSEQ multiplex PCR, while the TCRdb copy is restricted to in-frame clones and leaves out a portion. The sample holds more than 150,000 clones, 86% seen once. The material sequenced was peripheral blood. These receptors came from a man aged 70 or older with active or convalescent COVID-19. CDR3s include the opening cysteine and the closing phenylalanine or tryptophan. D genes are given only for firm matches. Clone size, where shown, is once, few, many, or a class for clones that have expanded.

size,V,D,J,DNA,CDR3
NA,TRBV5-3,NA,TRBJ1-2,TGTGCCAGAACCCTCACAGGGAGTAACGACTATGGCTACACCTTC,CARTLTGSNDYGYTF
once,TRBV4-3,TRBD1,TRBJ1-1,TGCGCCAGCAGCCAAGAACGAGGGGGACAGGCGAACACTGAAGCTTTCTTT,CASSQERGGQANTEAFF
NA,TRBV18,NA,TRBJ2-1,TGTGCCAGCTCAACACTGAGCTCCTACAATGAGCAGTTCTTC,CASSTLSSYNEQFF
once,TRBV12-5,NA,TRBJ1-1,TGTGCTAGTGGTTCCCAAGGGAGTTTGGGCACTGAAGCTTTCTTT,CASGSQGSLGTEAFF
NA,TRBV7-9,TRBD1,TRBJ2-1,TGTGCCAGCAGTTTCCCCCCGGCACAGGGGCTTGAGCAGTTCTTC,CASSFPPAQGLEQFF
NA,TRBV14,NA,TRBJ1-1,TGTGCCAGCAGCCAGACAGCGAACACTGAAGCTTTCTTT,CASSQTANTEAFF
NA,TRBV15,TRBD1,TRBJ1-5,TGTGCCACCAGCACCATGGGACAGGGGAGGGACAATCAGCCCCAGCATTTT,CATSTMGQGRDNQPQHF
medium-sized,TRBV19,TRBD1,TRBJ2-3,TGTGCCACGGAACCCCGGACAGGGGGAGGAGATACGCAGTATTTT,CATEPRTGGGDTQYF
NA,TRBV12-3/TRBV12-4,NA,TRBJ2-5,TGTGCCAGCAGTCTAACGGAGACCCAGTACTTC,CASSLTETQYF
NA,TRBV9,NA,TRBJ2-3,TGTGCCAGCAGCGTAAGGGCGGGGAGCACAGATACGCAGTATTTT,CASSVRAGSTDTQYF
NA,TRBV18,NA,TRBJ1-5,TGTGCCAGCTCACCAATACAGGGCTTCGATCAGCCCCAGCATTTT,CASSPIQGFDQPQHF
NA,TRBV30,NA,TRBJ2-4,TGTGCCTGGAACGTGGGGGGTACGGGCATTCAGTACTTC,CAWNVGGTGIQYF
NA,TRBV6-2/TRBV6-3,NA,TRBJ1-4,TGTGCCAGCAGTTACCTCGGACTGATTAATGAAAAACTGTTTTTT,CASSYLGLINEKLFF
NA,TRBV4-1,TRBD1,TRBJ2-2,TGCGCCAGCAGCCAAACAGGGGCGGCTGCCGGGGAGCTGTTTTTT,CASSQTGAAAGELFF
few,TRBV19,TRBD2,TRBJ2-3,TGTGCCAGTAGTCCGACTAGCGGCCCCACAGATACGCAGTATTTT,CASSPTSGPTDTQYF
NA,TRBV6-5,TRBD1,TRBJ1-1,TGTGCCAGCAGCTCTAGGACAGGGGGAAGTACTGAAGCTTTCTTT,CASSSRTGGSTEAFF
NA,TRBV5-1,TRBD1,TRBJ1-2,TGCGCCAGCAGCCCGGACAGGGGATCTGGCTACACCTTC,CASSPDRGSGYTF
NA,TRBV7-2,NA,TRBJ1-1,TGTGCCAGCAGCTTAGGAGGGAGCGGCACTGAAGCTTTCTTT,CASSLGGSGTEAFF
NA,TRBV2,NA,TRBJ1-6,TGTGCCAGCAGTGAAGATAATCCGGCAGGGAATCATTCACCCCTCCACTTT,CASSEDNPAGNHSPLHF
NA,TRBV5-1,TRBD1,TRBJ1-1,TGCGCCAGCAGCCCACAGGGGAGAGGCACTGAAGCTTTCTTT,CASSPQGRGTEAFF
NA,TRBV5-1,NA,TRBJ2-1,TGCGCCAGCAGCTTGGATAGAGGTGGGGGCAAGGCACAATGGGAGTTCTTC,CASSLDRGGGKAQWEFF
NA,TRBV21-1,NA,TRBJ2-7,TGTGCCAGCAGCAAAGTTGAAGGGGGTACCTACGAGCAGTACTTC,CASSKVEGGTYEQYF
once,TRBV15,NA,TRBJ1-5,TGTGCCACCAGCAGAGATAGGCAGGCATATCAGCCCCAGCATTTT,CATSRDRQAYQPQHF
NA,TRBV18,TRBD1,TRBJ1-1,TGTGCCAGCTCACCTGGGCGACAGGGGTTGAACACTGAAGCTTTCTTT,CASSPGRQGLNTEAFF
NA,TRBV4-1,TRBD2,TRBJ2-3,TGCGCCAGCAGCCTACTAGCGGGAACCACAGATACGCAGTATTTT,CASSLLAGTTDTQYF
NA,TRBV11-3,NA,TRBJ2-3,TGTGAGAGGCCCACAGATACGCAGTATTTT,CERPTDTQYF
NA,TRBV19,NA,TRBJ1-1,TGTGCCAGTAGTAACCTAGGGAGGGCCGGCACTGAAGCTTTCTTT,CASSNLGRAGTEAFF